Shown below are 18 T cell receptor beta chains from a single sample sequenced in a study of control samples from healthy donors and cancer patients (TCRdb year 2020). The library was obtained by the immunoSEQ multiplex PCR assay. TCRdb holds this immuneACCESS table with in-frame rearrangements only. Some clones are missing; in checked studies, unresolved V genes explain under half, and the rest has no known cause. For this sample the table gives some 150,000 clones, of which 85% to 95% were detected only once. The leading ten clones occupy approximately 6% of the sample. Specimen: blood. Every receptor here comes from a middle-aged man in good health.

This chain joins TRBV28 and TRBJ1-5; unclear D gene. The CDR3 consists of 14 residues. V was shortened by 5 bases and J by 1 base, with 9 bases between the two germline ends. Per germline, CDR1 MDHEN and CDR2 SYDVKM. The CDR3 sequence is CASSAGGSNQPQHF. The CDR3 coding sequence is TGTGCCAGCAGTGCCGGAGGAAGCAATCAGCCCCAGCATTTT.

This chain joins TRBV7-8 and TRBJ2-3, with 14 bases identical to TRBD2. CDR3 length equals 17 residues. CDR1 is SGHVS, CDR2 FQNEAQ, per germline. The trim removed 5 bases at V and 3 bases at J, leaving 7 bases unmatched. The CDR3 sequence is CASSPRLAGGPTDTQYF. The DNA for the CDR3 is TGTGCCAGCAGCCCGCGACTAGCGGGGGGGCCGACAGATACGCAGTATTTT.

This chain connects TRBV28 to TRBJ1-2; D is perhaps TRBD1 (5 bases). Germline V gene data show CDR1 as MDHEN and CDR2 as SYDVKM. The V and J ends lost 4 bases and 5 bases respectively, with 17 bases between them. The CDR3 has 15 amino acids. DNA of the CDR3: TGTGCCAGCAGTTCCCCCCGACGGGGGGGGTATGGCTACACCTTC. It codes for CASSSPRRGGYGYTF.

V is TRBV4-1 and J is TRBJ2-7; D gene unclear. The length of the CDR3 is 15 residues. Germline V CDR1 and CDR2: MGHRA, YSYEKL. The ends were cut back, 0 bases at V and 9 bases at J, with 18 bases in the middle. The CDR3 reads CASSQDRRIHIGQYF. CDR3 sequence (DNA): TGCGCCAGCAGCCAAGATAGACGGATACACATCGGGCAGTACTTC.

The genes are TRBV28 and TRBJ2-7, with D uncertain. The CDR3 is made up of 13 amino acids. V was pared by 2 bases and J by 2 bases, with 7 bases between. CDR1 is MDHEN, CDR2 SYDVKM, per germline. The DNA of the CDR3 is TGTGCCAGCAGTTTACCCGTCCCCTACGAGCAGTACTTC. Its protein is CASSLPVPYEQYF.

This clone has only one observation. The CDR3 bases are TGTGCCACCAGCCAATCCCCGGGACAGGGGTCCACCGGGGAGCTGTTTTTT. Protein: CATSQSPGQGSTGELFF. V and J are TRBV24-1 and TRBJ2-2; 10 bases line up with TRBD1. Germline V lookup: CDR1 KGHDR, CDR2 SFDVKD. After removal of 7 bases from V and 4 bases from J, the junction contained 11 bases not matched to a gene. This CDR3 spans 17 amino acids.

The count of this clone is one. DNA of the CDR3: TGTGCCAGCAGTCGGGACAGCACCAATCAGCCCCAGCATTTT. Translated, it gives CASSRDSTNQPQHF. The chain carries TRBV6-2 or TRBV6-3 and TRBJ1-5; 7 bases map to TRBD1. The CDR3 spans 14 residues. Looked up from germline, CDR1 is MNHEY and CDR2 is SVGEGT. Unmatched junction bases numbered 4, after V lost 5 bases and J lost 3 bases.

The V call is TRBV27, the J call TRBJ1-5, with 7 bases fitting TRBD1. This CDR3 is built from 14 residues. The V and J ends lost 6 bases and 3 bases, in that order; junction bases with no gene match: 5. Germline lookup yields CDR1 MNHEY and CDR2 SMNVEV (reference sequence). CDR3 in DNA: TGTGCCAGCAGCCCACAGGGGCCCAATCAGCCCCAGCATTTT. Encoded protein: CASSPQGPNQPQHF.

The rearrangement uses TRBV27 and TRBJ2-6, with D unresolved. Trimming removed 6 bases from V and 0 bases from J, with 6 bases in between. Germline CDR1 MNHEY, CDR2 SMNVEV (reference sequence). The CDR3 runs to 14 residues. In DNA form, the CDR3 reads TGTGCCAGCAGCAGCTTCTCTGGGGCCAACGTCCTGACTTTC. This sequence encodes CASSSFSGANVLTF. Together with reference TRBV27 and TRBJ2-6, the CDR3 gives the full variable domain: EAQVTQNPRYLITVTGKKLTVTCSQNMNHEYMSWYRQDPGLGLRQIYYSMNVEVTDKGDVPEGYKVSRKEKRNFPLILESPSPNQTSLYFCASSSFSGANVLTFGAGSRLTVL.

The CDR3 coding sequence is TGTGCCAGCAGCTTCAACACAGATACGCAGTATTTT. The encoded protein is CASSFNTDTQYF. The chain links TRBV6-5 to TRBJ2-3; D uncertain. From germline, CDR1 is MNHEY and CDR2 SVGAGI. V lost 6 bases and J 2 bases, leaving 6 bases between the germline ends. The CDR3 consists of 12 residues.

The chain links TRBV7-9 to TRBJ1-1, with D possibly matching TRBD1 (6 bases). The germline V gene has CDR1 SEHNR and CDR2 FQNEAQ (reference sequence). The CDR3 has 14 residues. The germline V and J ends were trimmed by 5 bases and 10 bases, with 20 bases remaining between them. The CDR3 is CASSPTAGAYGAFF. The DNA for the CDR3 is TGTGCCAGCAGCCCTACCGCGGGGGCCTACGGAGCTTTCTTT.

The rearrangement joins TRBV28 to TRBJ1-2; D unresolved. Germline-derived CDR1 and CDR2 are MDHEN and SYDVKM. This CDR3 region has 13 residues. Trimming shortened V by 6 bases and J by 7 bases, and 15 bases separated the two germline ends. The CDR3, as DNA: TGTGCCAGCAGGCCCCAAAGTAGGGCTGGCTACACCTTC. Translated, it gives CASRPQSRAGYTF.

The chain links TRBV28 to TRBJ2-1; perhaps D is TRBD1 or TRBD2 (5 bases each). The CDR3 length is 16 residues. Germline CDR1 and CDR2: MDHEN and SYDVKM. V lost 7 bases and J 2 bases, leaving 18 bases between the germline ends. The CDR3 nucleotides read TGTGCCAGCATCGCGCCGGGGCGCAGGGCCTACAATGAGCAGTTCTTC. Protein: CASIAPGRRAYNEQFF.

This clone was detected once. The chain is built from TRBV2 and TRBJ1-2; 7 bases agree with TRBD1. J gave up 4 bases and V 1 base, and 3 bases lay outside the gene matches. CDR3 length: 14 amino acids. Germline assignment: CDR1 SNHLY and CDR2 FYNNEI. Here the CDR3 reads CASSEVQGIYGYTF. Written as DNA, the CDR3 is TGTGCCAGCAGTGAAGTACAGGGGATCTATGGCTACACCTTC.

The V and J genes are TRBV5-1 and TRBJ2-6; TRBD1 is a possible D gene (6 bases). Germline loops: CDR1 SGHRS, CDR2 YFSETQ. The CDR3 has 17 residues. The V end lost 4 bases, the J end lost 0 bases, and 14 bases lay between the germline ends. This CDR3 is CASSVRTASSGANVLTF. DNA of the CDR3: TGCGCCAGCAGCGTGAGGACAGCCAGCTCTGGGGCCAACGTCCTGACTTTC. The variable domain in full, completed from reference TRBV5-1 and TRBJ2-6, reads KAGVTQTPRYLIKTRGQQVTLSCSPISGHRSVSWYQQTPGQGLQFLFEYFSETQRNKGNFPGRFSGRQFSNSRSEMNVSTLELGDSALYLCASSVRTASSGANVLTFGAGSRLTVL.

The CDR3 is CASSLQGGGGQDTQYF. CDR3 bases: TGTGCCAGCAGCTTACAGGGCGGGGGGGGACAAGATACGCAGTATTTT. The genes are TRBV7-2 and TRBJ2-3, with 9 bases aligning to TRBD2. Trimming at V came to 2 bases and at J to 5 bases, leaving 8 bases not matched to a gene. The CDR3 has 16 amino acids. Germline V lookup: CDR1 SGHTA, CDR2 FQGNSA.

Written as DNA, the CDR3 is TGTGCCAGCAGTAAGGGGGCGTCGGGAGAGCAGTACTTC. Its protein is CASSKGASGEQYF. J is TRBJ2-7 and V is TRBV6-6; TRBD1 matches at 7 bases. The trim removed 5 bases at V and 7 bases at J, leaving 8 bases unmatched. CDR3 length equals 13 residues. Germline CDR1 MNHNY, CDR2 SVGAGI (reference sequence).

This chain joins TRBV6-5 and TRBJ2-7, with a possible D match to TRBD1 (6 bases). CDR1 MNHEY and CDR2 SVGAGI come from the germline V gene. V shed 6 bases and J shed 6 bases, with 9 bases lying between them. CDR3 length: 11 residues. Here the CDR3 DNA reads TGTGCCAGCAGCGACAGGCCCGAGCAGTACTTC. Amino acid sequence: CASSDRPEQYF.